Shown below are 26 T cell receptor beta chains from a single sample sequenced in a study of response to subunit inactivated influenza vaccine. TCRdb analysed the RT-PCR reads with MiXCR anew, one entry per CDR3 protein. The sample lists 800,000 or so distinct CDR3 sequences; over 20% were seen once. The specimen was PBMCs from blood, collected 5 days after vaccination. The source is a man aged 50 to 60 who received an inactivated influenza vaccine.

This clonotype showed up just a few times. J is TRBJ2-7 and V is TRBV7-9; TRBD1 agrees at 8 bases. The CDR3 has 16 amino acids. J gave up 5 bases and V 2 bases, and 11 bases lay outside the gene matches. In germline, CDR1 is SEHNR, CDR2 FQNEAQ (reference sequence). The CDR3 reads CASSLRRQGFVDEQYF. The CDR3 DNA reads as TGTGCCAGCAGCTTAAGGCGACAGGGGTTTGTCGACGAGCAGTACTTC.

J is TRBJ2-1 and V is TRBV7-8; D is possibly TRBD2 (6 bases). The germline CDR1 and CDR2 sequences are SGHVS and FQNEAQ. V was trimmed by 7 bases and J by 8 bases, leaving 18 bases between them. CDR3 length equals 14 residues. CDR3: CASKTGGPRDEQFF. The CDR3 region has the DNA TGTGCCAGCAAAACCGGAGGGCCTAGGGATGAGCAGTTCTTC.

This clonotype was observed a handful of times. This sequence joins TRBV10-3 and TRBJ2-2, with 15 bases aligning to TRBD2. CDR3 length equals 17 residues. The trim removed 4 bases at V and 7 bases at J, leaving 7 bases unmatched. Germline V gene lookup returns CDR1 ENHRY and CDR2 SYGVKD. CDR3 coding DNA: TGTGCCATCAGTGTCGGACTAGCGGGAGGGCCTGGCGGGGAGCTGTTTTTT. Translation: CAISVGLAGGPGGELFF.

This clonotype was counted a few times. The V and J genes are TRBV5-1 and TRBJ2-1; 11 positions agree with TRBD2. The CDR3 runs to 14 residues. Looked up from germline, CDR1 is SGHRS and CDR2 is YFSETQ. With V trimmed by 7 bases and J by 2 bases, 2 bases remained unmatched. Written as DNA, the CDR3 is TGCGCCAGCGTACTAGCGGGGGCCTACAATGAGCAGTTCTTC. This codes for CASVLAGAYNEQFF.

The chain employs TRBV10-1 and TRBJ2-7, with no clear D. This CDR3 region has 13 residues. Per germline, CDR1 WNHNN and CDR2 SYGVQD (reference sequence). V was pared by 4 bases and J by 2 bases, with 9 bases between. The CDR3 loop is CASSAVGPYEQYF. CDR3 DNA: TGCGCCAGCAGTGCCGTGGGTCCCTACGAGCAGTACTTC.

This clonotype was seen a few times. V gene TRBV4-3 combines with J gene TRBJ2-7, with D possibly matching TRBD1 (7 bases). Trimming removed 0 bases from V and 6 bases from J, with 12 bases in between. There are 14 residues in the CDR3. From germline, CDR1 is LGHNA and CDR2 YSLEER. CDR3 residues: CASSQDAGGGEQYF. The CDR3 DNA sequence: TGCGCCAGCAGCCAAGATGCAGGGGGAGGCGAGCAGTACTTC.

CDR3 coding DNA: TGTGCCAGCAGTCGGGGCGGGGGGCGTCTGGGCACAGATACGCAGTATTTT. It yields the protein CASSRGGGRLGTDTQYF. The chain recombines TRBV5-4 with TRBJ2-3, with 8 bases identical to TRBD2. CDR1 SGHNT and CDR2 YYREEE come from the germline V gene (reference sequence). The V and J ends lost 5 bases and 1 base, in that order; junction bases with no gene match: 12. CDR3 length: 17 residues.

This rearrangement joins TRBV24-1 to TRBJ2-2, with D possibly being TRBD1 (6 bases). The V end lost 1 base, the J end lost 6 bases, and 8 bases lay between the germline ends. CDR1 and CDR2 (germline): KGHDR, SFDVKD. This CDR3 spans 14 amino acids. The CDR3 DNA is TGTGCCACCAGTGATTTCACAGGGCCCGGGGAGCTGTTTTTT. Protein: CATSDFTGPGELFF.

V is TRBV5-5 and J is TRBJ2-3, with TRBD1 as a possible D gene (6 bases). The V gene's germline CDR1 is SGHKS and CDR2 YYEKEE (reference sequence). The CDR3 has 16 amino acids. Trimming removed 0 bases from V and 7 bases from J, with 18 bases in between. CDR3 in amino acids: CASSLDGGPAGNTQYF. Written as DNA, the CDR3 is TGTGCCAGCAGCTTGGATGGGGGCCCGGCCGGAAATACGCAGTATTTT.

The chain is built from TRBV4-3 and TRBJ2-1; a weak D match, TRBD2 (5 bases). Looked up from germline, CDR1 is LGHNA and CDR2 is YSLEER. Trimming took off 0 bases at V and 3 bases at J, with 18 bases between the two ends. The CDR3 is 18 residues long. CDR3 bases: TGCGCCAGCAGCCAAGAATCGTATGTGACTAACAGCTACAATGAGCAGTTCTTC. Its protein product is CASSQESYVTNSYNEQFF.

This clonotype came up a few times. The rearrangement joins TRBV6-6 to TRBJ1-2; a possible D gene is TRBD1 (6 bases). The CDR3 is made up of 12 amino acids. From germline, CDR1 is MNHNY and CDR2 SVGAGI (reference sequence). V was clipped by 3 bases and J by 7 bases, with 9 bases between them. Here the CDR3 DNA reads TGTGCCAGCAGTTATACGGGGGCTGGCTACACCTTC. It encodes CASSYTGAGYTF.

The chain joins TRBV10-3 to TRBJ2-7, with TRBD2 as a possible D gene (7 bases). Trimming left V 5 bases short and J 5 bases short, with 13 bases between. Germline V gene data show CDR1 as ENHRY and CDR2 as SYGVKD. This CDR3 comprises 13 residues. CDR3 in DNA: TGTGCCATCAGTCGGCAGGGGAGGGACGAGCAGTACTTC. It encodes CAISRQGRDEQYF.

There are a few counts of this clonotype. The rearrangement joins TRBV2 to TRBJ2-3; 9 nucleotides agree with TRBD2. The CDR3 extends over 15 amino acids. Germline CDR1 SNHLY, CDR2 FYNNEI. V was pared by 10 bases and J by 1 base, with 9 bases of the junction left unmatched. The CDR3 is CANRGRAGGTDTQYF. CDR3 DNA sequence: TGTGCCAACCGCGGGAGGGCCGGCGGCACAGATACGCAGTATTTT.

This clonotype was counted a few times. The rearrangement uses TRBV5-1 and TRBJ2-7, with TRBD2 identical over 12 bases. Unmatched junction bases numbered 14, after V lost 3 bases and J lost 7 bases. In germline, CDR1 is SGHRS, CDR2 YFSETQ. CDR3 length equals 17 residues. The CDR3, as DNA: TGCGCCAGCAGCTCGAAACTAGCGGGAGGACCGGTTCGAGAGCAGTACTTC. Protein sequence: CASSSKLAGGPVREQYF.

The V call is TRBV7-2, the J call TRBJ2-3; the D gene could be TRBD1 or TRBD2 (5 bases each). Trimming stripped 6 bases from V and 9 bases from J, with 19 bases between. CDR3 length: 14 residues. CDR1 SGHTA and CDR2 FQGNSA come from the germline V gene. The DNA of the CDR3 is TGTGCCAGCAGTCCAGGGCGGGTGTATGACACGCAGTATTTT. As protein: CASSPGRVYDTQYF.

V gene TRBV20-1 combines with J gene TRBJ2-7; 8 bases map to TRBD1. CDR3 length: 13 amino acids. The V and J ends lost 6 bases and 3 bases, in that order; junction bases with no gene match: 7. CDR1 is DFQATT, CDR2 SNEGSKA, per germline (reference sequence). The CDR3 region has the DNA TGCAGTGCCCGGGGCAGGGGGCTCTACGAGCAGTACTTC. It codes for CSARGRGLYEQYF.

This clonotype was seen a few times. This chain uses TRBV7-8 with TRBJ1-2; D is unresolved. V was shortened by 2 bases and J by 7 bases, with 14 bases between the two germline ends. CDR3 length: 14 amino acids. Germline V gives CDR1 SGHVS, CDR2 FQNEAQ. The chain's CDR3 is CASSLIRELTGYTF. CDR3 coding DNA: TGTGCCAGCAGCTTAATTAGGGAACTAACTGGCTACACCTTC.

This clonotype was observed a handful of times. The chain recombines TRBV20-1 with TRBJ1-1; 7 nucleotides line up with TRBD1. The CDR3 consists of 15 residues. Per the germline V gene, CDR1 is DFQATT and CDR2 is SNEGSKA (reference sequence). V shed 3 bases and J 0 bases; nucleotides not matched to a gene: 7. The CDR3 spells CSARAPQGLNTEAFF. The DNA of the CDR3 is TGCAGTGCTAGGGCTCCACAGGGGCTGAACACTGAAGCTTTCTTT.

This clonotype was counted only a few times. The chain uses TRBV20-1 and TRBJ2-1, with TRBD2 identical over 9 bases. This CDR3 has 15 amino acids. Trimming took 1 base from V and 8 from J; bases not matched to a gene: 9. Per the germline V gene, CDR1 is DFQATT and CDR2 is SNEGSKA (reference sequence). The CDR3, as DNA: TGCAGTGCTAGAGCCGTTGCGGGGGGGCTCGATGAGCAGTTCTTC. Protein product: CSARAVAGGLDEQFF.

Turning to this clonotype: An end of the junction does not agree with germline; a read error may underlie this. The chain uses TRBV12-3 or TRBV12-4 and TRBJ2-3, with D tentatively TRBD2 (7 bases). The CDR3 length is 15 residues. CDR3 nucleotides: TGTGCCACCAGCAAGGGGGGGCTTGCCACAGAGACGCAGTATTTT. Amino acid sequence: CATSKGGLATETQYF.

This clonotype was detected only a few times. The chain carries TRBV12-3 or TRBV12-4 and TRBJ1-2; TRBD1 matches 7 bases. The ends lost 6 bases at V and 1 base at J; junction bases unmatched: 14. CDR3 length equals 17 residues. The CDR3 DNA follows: TGTGCCAGCAGCTCACCACGGGACAGTAACCTTAACTATGGCTACACCTTC. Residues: CASSSPRDSNLNYGYTF.

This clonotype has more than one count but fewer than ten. In DNA, the CDR3 is TGTGCCAGCAGTCCCCTTCAGAAGAACATTCAGTACTTC. It encodes CASSPLQKNIQYF. This chain uses TRBV25-1 with TRBJ2-4; D unclear. Trimming pared 5 bases from V and 7 bases from J, leaving 12 bases between. The V gene's germline CDR1 is MGHDK and CDR2 SYGVNS. The CDR3 is made up of 13 amino acids. Using reference TRBV25-1 and TRBJ2-4 for the parts outside the CDR3, the full variable domain is EADIYQTPRYLVIGTGKKITLECSQTMGHDKMYWYQQDPGMELHLIHYSYGVNSTEKGDLSSESTVSRIRTEHFPLTLESARPSHTSQYLCASSPLQKNIQYFGAGTRLSVL.

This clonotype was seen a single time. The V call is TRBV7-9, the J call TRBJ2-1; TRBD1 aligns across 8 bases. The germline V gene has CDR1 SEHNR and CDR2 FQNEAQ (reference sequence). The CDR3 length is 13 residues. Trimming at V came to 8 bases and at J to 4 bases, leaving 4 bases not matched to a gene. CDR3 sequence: CASQDRAYNEQFF. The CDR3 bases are TGTGCCAGCCAGGACAGGGCTTACAATGAGCAGTTCTTC. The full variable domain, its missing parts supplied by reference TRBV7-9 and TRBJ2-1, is DTGVSQNPRHKITKRGQNVTFRCDPISEHNRLYWYRQTLGQGPEFLTYFQNEAQLEKSRLLSDRFSAERPKGSFSTLEIQRTEQGDSAMYLCASQDRAYNEQFFGPGTRLTVL.

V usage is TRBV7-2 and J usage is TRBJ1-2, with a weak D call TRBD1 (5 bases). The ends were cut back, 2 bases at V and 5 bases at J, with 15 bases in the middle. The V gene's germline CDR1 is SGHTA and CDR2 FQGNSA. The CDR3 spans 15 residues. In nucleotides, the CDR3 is TGTGCCAGCAGCTTACAGTTGGGGAAGGGGTATGGCTACACCTTC. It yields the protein CASSLQLGKGYGYTF. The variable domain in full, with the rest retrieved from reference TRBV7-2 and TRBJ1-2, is GAGVSQSPSNKVTEKGKDVELRCDPISGHTALYWYRQSLGQGLEFLIYFQGNSAPDKSGLPSDRFSAERTGGSVSTLTIQRTQQEDSAVYLCASSLQLGKGYGYTFGSGTRLTVV.

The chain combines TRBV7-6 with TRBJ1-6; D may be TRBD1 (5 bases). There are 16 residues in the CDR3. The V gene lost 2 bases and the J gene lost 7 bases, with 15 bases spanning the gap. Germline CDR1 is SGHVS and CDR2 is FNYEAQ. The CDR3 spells CASSLRGAKLNSPLHF. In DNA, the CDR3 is TGTGCCAGCAGCTTAAGAGGGGCGAAGCTCAATTCACCCCTCCACTTT.

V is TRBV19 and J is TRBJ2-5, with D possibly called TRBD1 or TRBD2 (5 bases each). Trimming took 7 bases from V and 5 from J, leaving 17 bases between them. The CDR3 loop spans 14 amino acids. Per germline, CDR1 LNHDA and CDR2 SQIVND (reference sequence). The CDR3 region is CASKGPSRVETQYF. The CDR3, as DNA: TGTGCCAGTAAGGGACCCTCCAGAGTGGAGACCCAGTACTTC.